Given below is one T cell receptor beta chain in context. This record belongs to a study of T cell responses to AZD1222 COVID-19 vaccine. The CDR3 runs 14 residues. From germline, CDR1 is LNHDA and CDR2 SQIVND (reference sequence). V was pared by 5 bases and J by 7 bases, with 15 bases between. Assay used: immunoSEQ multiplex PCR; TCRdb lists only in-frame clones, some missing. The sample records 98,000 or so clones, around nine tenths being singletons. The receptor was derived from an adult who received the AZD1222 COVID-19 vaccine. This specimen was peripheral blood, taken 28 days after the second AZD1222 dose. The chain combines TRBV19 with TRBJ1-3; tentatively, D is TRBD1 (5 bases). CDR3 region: CASSAGTEVNTIYF. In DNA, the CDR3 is TGTGCCAGTAGTGCCGGGACCGAGGTTAACACCATATATTTT.